The 26 T cell receptor beta chains below were found in one sample sequenced in a study of CD8 T cells in Susac syndrome. It was with random hexamers that 0.5 to 1 ug RNA was reverse transcribed. One entry per CDR3 protein, called by TCRdb with MiXCR from the immunoSEQ multiplex PCR reads. The profile shows 100,000 or so distinct CDR3 sequences, about 93% of them singletons. Sequenced sample: CD4+ T cells from PBMCs. All receptors come from a human donor with Susac syndrome.

The chain joins TRBV27 to TRBJ2-1; possibly TRBD1 for D (6 bases). This CDR3 is 12 amino acids long. In germline, CDR1 is MNHEY, CDR2 SMNVEV (reference sequence). Trimming cost V 6 bases and J 8 bases, with 11 bases left between them. CDR3 nucleotides: TGTGCCAGCAGACAGGGTATCTATGAGCAGTTCTTC. Protein sequence: CASRQGIYEQFF.

V and J are TRBV18 and TRBJ2-5, with D unclear. Trimming removed 0 bases at V and 2 bases at J, with 7 bases between. The germline V gene encodes CDR1 KGHSH and CDR2 LQKENI. CDR3 length: 14 residues. CDR3 in amino acids: CASSPPTAQETQYF. The CDR3 nucleotides read TGTGCCAGCTCACCACCTACCGCACAAGAGACCCAGTACTTC.

V and J are TRBV29-1 and TRBJ2-7, with 10 bases that match TRBD1. Looked up from germline, CDR1 is SQVTM and CDR2 is ANQGSEA. Trimming cost V 4 bases and J 7 bases; bases outside gene matches: 10. The CDR3 sequence is 14 residues long. Written as DNA, the CDR3 is TGCAGCGTTGTGGACAGGGGGGTCTTCGGGGAGCAGTACTTC. Protein sequence: CSVVDRGVFGEQYF.

The chain joins TRBV5-1 to TRBJ1-6, with 8 bases lining up with TRBD1. V lost 1 base to trimming and J lost 5 bases; unmatched junction nucleotides: 5. The CDR3 sequence is 16 residues long. Germline V gene data show CDR1 as SGHRS and CDR2 as YFSETQ. The CDR3 sequence is CASSLQGAVNNSPLHF. The CDR3 coding sequence is TGCGCCAGCAGCTTGCAGGGGGCGGTTAATAATTCACCCCTCCACTTT.

V and J are TRBV29-1 and TRBJ2-7; D possibly matches TRBD1 or TRBD2 (6 bases each). Germline CDR1 SQVTM, CDR2 ANQGSEA. Trimming shortened V by 6 bases and J by 4 bases, and 13 bases separated the two germline ends. The CDR3 sequence is 12 residues long. CDR3 residues: CSVAGEAYEQYF. For the CDR3, the DNA is TGCAGCGTGGCAGGGGAGGCTTACGAGCAGTACTTC.

The chain recombines TRBV20-1 with TRBJ2-3; 11 positions match TRBD2. Per the germline V gene, CDR1 is DFQATT and CDR2 is SNEGSKA (reference sequence). Germline trimming cut 2 bases from V and 2 bases from J; bases unmatched to any gene: 6. This CDR3 spans 16 amino acids. The CDR3 is CSARTPSGGFTDTQYF. The CDR3 DNA reads TGCAGTGCTAGAACCCCTAGCGGGGGGTTCACAGATACGCAGTATTTT.

The rearrangement links TRBV5-6 to TRBJ2-5, with 8 bases lining up with TRBD1. The V and J ends lost 4 bases and 7 bases, in that order; junction bases with no gene match: 9. Germline lookup yields CDR1 SGHDT and CDR2 YYEEEE. The CDR3 consists of 14 residues. The DNA of the CDR3 is TGTGCCAGCAGCATAGACAGGGGACGGGGGACCCAGTACTTC. This encodes CASSIDRGRGTQYF. The whole variable domain, remainder taken from reference TRBV5-6 and TRBJ2-5, is DAGVTQSPTHLIKTRGQQVTLRCSPKSGHDTVSWYQQALGQGPQFIFQYYEEEERQRGNFPDRFSGHQFPNYSSELNVNALLLGDSALYLCASSIDRGRGTQYFGPGTRLLVL.

The V gene is TRBV3-1, the J gene TRBJ2-2, with no clear D. V lost 4 bases to trimming and J lost 0 bases, with 9 bases between them. Per germline, CDR1 LGHDT and CDR2 YNNKEL (reference sequence). The CDR3 length is 15 residues. The CDR3 protein is CASSRPWPNTGELFF. The CDR3 region has the DNA TGTGCCAGCAGCCGTCCGTGGCCGAACACCGGGGAGCTGTTTTTT.

The chain has TRBV13 and TRBJ1-1; D is possibly TRBD1 (5 bases). V lost 1 base and J 1 base, leaving 10 bases between the germline ends. CDR3 length equals 15 residues. Germline loops: CDR1 PRHDT, CDR2 FYEKMQ (reference sequence). CDR3 nucleotide sequence: TGTGCCAGCAGCTTAGCCGGGGGGGAGAACACTGAAGCTTTCTTT. It yields the protein CASSLAGGENTEAFF. Drawing the rest from reference TRBV13 and TRBJ1-1, the complete variable domain is AAGVIQSPRHLIKEKRETATLKCYPIPRHDTVYWYQQGPGQDPQFLISFYEKMQSDKGSIPDRFSAQQFSDYHSELNMSSLELGDSALYFCASSLAGGENTEAFFGQGTRLTVV.

V usage is TRBV30 and J usage is TRBJ1-6; D not resolved. V lost 6 bases to trimming and J lost 2 bases, with 23 bases between them. The CDR3 is 18 amino acids. The germline V gene has CDR1 GTSNPN and CDR2 SVGIG (reference sequence). In DNA, the CDR3 is TGTGCCTGTCCATCGACCAGGTCCAGCTTCCCCTATAATTCACCCCTCCACTTT. Translated: CACPSTRSSFPYNSPLHF. Looking up the rest from reference TRBV30 and TRBJ1-6 gives the full variable domain: SQTIHQWPATLVQPVGSPLSLECTVEGTSNPNLYWYRQAAGRGLQLLFYSVGIGQISSEVPQNLSASRPQDRQFILSSKKLLLSDSGFYLCACPSTRSSFPYNSPLHFGNGTRLTVT.

The chain joins TRBV27 to TRBJ1-5; the D is unclear. The V end lost 7 bases, the J end lost 7 bases, and 20 bases lay between the germline ends. CDR1 is MNHEY and CDR2 is SMNVEV in the germline V gene (reference sequence). The CDR3 spans 15 residues. The CDR3: CASTSHKALGQPQHF. The CDR3 DNA reads as TGTGCCAGCACCTCCCACAAGGCTCTCGGGCAGCCCCAGCATTTT.

The chain uses TRBV5-6 and TRBJ1-5; D might be TRBD1 (5 bases). V was clipped by 2 bases and J by 2 bases, with 11 bases between them. The CDR3 is 15 residues long. Germline V gene sequence: CDR1 SGHDT, CDR2 YYEEEE. This chain's CDR3 is CASSFTRGGNQPQHF. The CDR3 nucleotides read TGTGCCAGCAGCTTTACTAGGGGAGGCAATCAGCCCCAGCATTTT.

This sequence joins TRBV30 and TRBJ2-5; a weak D match, TRBD2 (6 bases). This CDR3 region has 12 residues. In germline, CDR1 is GTSNPN, CDR2 SVGIG (reference sequence). V was trimmed by 3 bases and J by 1 base, leaving 6 bases between them. The CDR3 region has the DNA TGTGCCTGGAGGGGACTCCAAGAGACCCAGTACTTC. It codes for CAWRGLQETQYF.

The chain employs TRBV19 and TRBJ2-3; D gene uncertain. This CDR3 contains 13 residues. The V gene lost 5 bases and the J gene lost 2 bases, with 8 bases spanning the gap. Looked up from germline, CDR1 is LNHDA and CDR2 is SQIVND (reference sequence). The CDR3, as DNA: TGTGCCAGTAGTGGATTAGTCACAGATACGCAGTATTTT. The encoded protein is CASSGLVTDTQYF.

This sequence joins TRBV27 and TRBJ1-1; TRBD1 agrees at 7 bases. The CDR3 has 13 amino acids. The V and J ends lost 8 bases and 5 bases, in that order; junction bases with no gene match: 8. Germline assignment: CDR1 MNHEY and CDR2 SMNVEV (reference sequence). The CDR3 nucleotides read TGTGCCAGCGGCCTGACAGGGCGGACTGAAGCTTTCTTT. Its protein is CASGLTGRTEAFF.

The rearrangement joins TRBV12-3 or TRBV12-4 to TRBJ2-5, with 12 bases aligning to TRBD2. The CDR3 has 16 amino acids. V shed 5 bases, J shed 3 bases, and the junction held 7 bases outside the gene matches. CDR3 DNA sequence: TGTGCCAGCAGTCCGACACTAGCGGGGGGTAAAGAGACCCAGTACTTC. This sequence encodes CASSPTLAGGKETQYF.

This clonotype was counted once. The chain uses TRBV23-1 and TRBJ2-3; tentatively, D is TRBD1 (7 bases). TRBV23-1 counts as an open reading frame of uncertain function. V lost 2 bases to trimming and J lost 4 bases, with 10 bases between them. CDR3 length equals 14 residues. CDR3: CASSQARGADTQYF. The CDR3 bases are TGCGCCAGCAGTCAAGCCAGGGGGGCAGATACGCAGTATTTT.

This sequence joins TRBV12-3 or TRBV12-4 and TRBJ1-1, with 7 positions matching TRBD1. The V segment lost 5 bases and the J segment 1 base; nucleotides outside the gene matches: 7. The CDR3 extends over 15 amino acids. CDR3 amino acids: CASSKGGLPNTEAFF. CDR3 bases: TGTGCCAGCAGTAAAGGGGGCCTTCCGAACACTGAAGCTTTCTTT.

The V call is TRBV28, the J call TRBJ2-1, with D possibly called TRBD1 or TRBD2 (7 bases each). This CDR3 has 14 residues. CDR1 and CDR2 from the germline V gene are MDHEN and SYDVKM. The V end was cut by 8 bases, the J end by 4 bases, with 15 bases between. The CDR3 loop reads CASSRGGPYNEQFF. The CDR3 DNA reads as TGTGCCAGCTCCAGGGGGGGGCCGTACAATGAGCAGTTCTTC.

This chain links TRBV29-1 with TRBJ2-7; 10 bases are a match to TRBD1. CDR3 size: 16 residues. V gave up 0 bases and J gave up 1 base; unmatched junction bases: 6. The V gene's germline CDR1 is SQVTM and CDR2 ANQGSEA. In DNA, the CDR3 is TGCAGCGTTGAAGATCTTCGGGGACAGGGGTCCTACGAGCAGTACTTC. It encodes CSVEDLRGQGSYEQYF.

The gene calls are TRBV30 and TRBJ1-6; unclear D gene. Germline V CDR1 and CDR2: GTSNPN, SVGIG (reference sequence). Between the trimmed V and J ends, which lost 2 bases and 6 bases, there was a span of 14 bases. The CDR3 contains 15 residues. CDR3 amino acids: CAWSPPPVGNSPLHF. CDR3 DNA sequence: TGTGCCTGGAGTCCCCCCCCGGTTGGTAATTCACCCCTCCACTTT.

The V gene is TRBV19, the J gene TRBJ2-1; D not certain. V lost 3 bases, J lost 4 bases, and 7 bases lay in between. The CDR3 has 13 residues. Germline CDR1 is LNHDA and CDR2 is SQIVND (reference sequence). CDR3 sequence (DNA): TGTGCCAGTAGTATTGTAGCTTACAATGAGCAGTTCTTC. It codes for CASSIVAYNEQFF.

This sequence joins TRBV28 and TRBJ1-5; the D is unclear. CDR1 and CDR2 (germline): MDHEN, SYDVKM. CDR3 size: 12 residues. The V end was cut by 6 bases, the J end by 4 bases, with 7 bases between. As DNA, the CDR3 is TGTGCCAGCAGGGGTCCTAATCAGCCCCAGCATTTT. It is translated as CASRGPNQPQHF.

CDR3 nucleotide sequence: TGTGCCAGCGGCAGGAAGGGGAATCGAATTCAGGGCTACACCTTC. Translated: CASGRKGNRIQGYTF. The rearrangement uses TRBV5-6 and TRBJ1-2, with D possibly TRBD1 on 5 matching bases. CDR3 size: 15 residues. Trimming stripped 7 bases from V and 8 bases from J, with 24 bases between. Germline-derived CDR1 and CDR2 are SGHDT and YYEEEE.

The rearrangement links TRBV29-1 to TRBJ1-1, with D possibly matching TRBD1 (6 bases). This CDR3 region has 13 residues. Trimming stripped 2 bases from V and 4 bases from J, with 11 bases between. CDR1 and CDR2 from the germline V gene are SQVTM and ANQGSEA. This CDR3 is CSVERGRSTEAFF. DNA of the CDR3: TGCAGCGTTGAAAGGGGGAGGAGCACTGAAGCTTTCTTT. The full variable domain, in which reference TRBV29-1 and TRBJ1-1 provide the parts outside the CDR3, is SAVISQKPSRDICQRGTSLTIQCQVDSQVTMMFWYRQQPGQSLTLIATANQGSEATYESGFVIDKFPISRPNLTFSTLTVSNMSPEDSSIYLCSVERGRSTEAFFGQGTRLTVV.

The chain is built from TRBV6-5 and TRBJ1-5; TRBD1 is a possible D gene (5 bases). There are 15 residues in the CDR3. Germline loops: CDR1 MNHEY, CDR2 SVGAGI. The ends were cut back, 2 bases at V and 5 bases at J, with 13 bases in the middle. Written as DNA, the CDR3 is TGTGCCAGCAGTTACAATGCAGGGACGGATCAGCCCCAGCATTTT. It codes for CASSYNAGTDQPQHF.